Each of the 15 T cell receptor beta chains below was sequenced from the same sample in a study of T cell changes during pregnancy in multiple sclerosis. The protocol was immunoSEQ multiplex PCR, while the TCRdb copy is restricted to in-frame clones and leaves out a portion. The data hold roughly 40,000 clones, with 80% to 90% observed a single time. Sequencing was performed on CD4+ T cells from peripheral blood mononuclear cells, taken in the first trimester of pregnancy. All receptors come from a female donor with multiple sclerosis, enrolled in a pregnancy study.

The chain combines TRBV7-6 with TRBJ1-4; D gene unclear. CDR1 and CDR2 from the germline V gene are SGHVS and FNYEAQ. This CDR3 is 15 amino acids long. V was pared by 2 bases and J by 8 bases, with 15 bases between. CDR3 protein: CASSLTGGGGEKLFF. As DNA, the CDR3 is TGTGCCAGCAGCTTAACCGGCGGAGGCGGGGAAAAACTGTTTTTT.

The chain joins TRBV5-1 to TRBJ1-4; 9 bases align to TRBD1. The V gene's germline CDR1 is SGHRS and CDR2 YFSETQ. Trimming at V came to 4 bases and at J to 5 bases, leaving 6 bases not matched to a gene. The CDR3 is made up of 15 amino acids. In DNA, the CDR3 is TGCGCCAGCAGCCGGACAGGGGATAAGAATGAAAAACTGTTTTTT. Its protein is CASSRTGDKNEKLFF.

This clone was seen only once. The CDR3 reads CASSTTGIDRDHGYTF. CDR3 bases: TGTGCCAGCAGCACAACAGGGATTGACCGGGATCATGGCTACACCTTC. The V call is TRBV11-3, the J call TRBJ1-2; D possibly corresponds to TRBD1 (6 bases). V lost 5 bases, J lost 6 bases, and 22 bases lay in between. From germline, CDR1 is SGHNT and CDR2 YENEEA. The CDR3 runs 16 residues.

As to this clone: One end of the junction varies from germline; a read error may be responsible. The J gene is TRBJ1-5, the V gene TRBV6-1; tentatively, D is TRBD1 (6 bases). Germline CDR1 is MNHNS and CDR2 is SASEGT. The CDR3 runs 14 residues. In DNA form, the CDR3 reads TGTGCCAGCAAAGACAGGTCGGGAAATCGGCCCCAGCATTTT. Its protein is CASKDRSGNRPQHF.

The chain couples TRBV10-1 to TRBJ2-2; 11 nucleotides match TRBD1. The V and J ends lost 6 bases and 7 bases, in that order; junction bases with no gene match: 7. Germline CDR1 reads WNHNN; CDR2 reads SYGVQD (reference sequence). The CDR3 is 15 residues long. This CDR3 is CASRPGTGGLGELFF. DNA of the CDR3: TGCGCCAGCAGACCCGGGACAGGGGGTCTCGGGGAGCTGTTTTTT.

The chain links TRBV7-7 to TRBJ2-3, with 10 bases that match TRBD2. Trimming at V came to 2 bases and at J to 4 bases, leaving 3 bases not matched to a gene. Germline assignment: CDR1 SSHAT and CDR2 FNYEAQ (reference sequence). CDR3 length: 15 residues. The CDR3 spells CASSLLAGDPDTQYF. The CDR3 nucleotides are TGTGCCAGCAGCTTACTAGCGGGAGACCCAGATACGCAGTATTTT.

J is TRBJ2-7 and V is TRBV27, with a tentative D call TRBD2 (6 bases). This CDR3 spans 14 amino acids. Per the germline V gene, CDR1 is MNHEY and CDR2 is SMNVEV (reference sequence). Trimming cost V 5 bases and J 4 bases, with 15 bases left between them. CDR3 DNA sequence: TGTGCCAGCAGTCAGAGGGGAGGTGTTTACGAGCAGTACTTC. Translating gives CASSQRGGVYEQYF.

This chain uses TRBV30 with TRBJ1-2; the D gene is possibly TRBD1 (5 bases). The CDR3 is made up of 13 amino acids. Germline CDR1 is GTSNPN and CDR2 is SVGIG (reference sequence). With 0 bases removed from V and 5 bases from J, the gap between germline ends came to 10 bases. The CDR3 is CAWSVGGGYGYTF. In DNA, the CDR3 is TGTGCCTGGAGTGTCGGCGGGGGGTATGGCTACACCTTC.

The gene calls are TRBV4-3 and TRBJ1-3, with D possibly being TRBD1 (6 bases). V was cut by 3 bases and J by 0 bases, with 18 bases left in between. Germline CDR1 reads LGHNA; CDR2 reads YSLEER. The CDR3 consists of 18 residues. CDR3 DNA sequence: TGCGCCAGCAGCCACGTAACAGGGCGCGGGAGCTCTGGAAACACCATATATTTT. Residues: CASSHVTGRGSSGNTIYF.

The chain couples TRBV5-1 to TRBJ2-7; TRBD2 might be the D (5 bases). The ends were cut back, 2 bases at V and 0 bases at J, with 12 bases in the middle. There are 15 residues in the CDR3. The germline CDR1 and CDR2 sequences are SGHRS and YFSETQ. The CDR3 DNA reads as TGCGCCAGCAGCTTAGGACTTCTAAGCTCCTACGAGCAGTACTTC. Protein product: CASSLGLLSSYEQYF.

The rearrangement uses TRBV18 and TRBJ2-1, with TRBD1 matching 10 bases. CDR3 size: 15 residues. The germline V gene encodes CDR1 KGHSH and CDR2 LQKENI. V lost 6 bases and J lost 5; bases outside the gene matches: 7. CDR3: CASSRGTGEHNEQFF. CDR3 sequence (DNA): TGTGCCAGCTCCCGTGGGACAGGGGAACACAATGAGCAGTTCTTC.

V usage is TRBV4-3 and J usage is TRBJ1-2; no clear D. Germline V CDR1 and CDR2: LGHNA, YSLEER. V shed 1 base and J shed 3 bases, with 3 bases lying between them. This CDR3 region has 12 residues. DNA of the CDR3: TGCGCCAGCAGCCAAGGCGACTATGGCTACACCTTC. It is translated as CASSQGDYGYTF.

By proportion, this clone is medium-sized. V gene TRBV4-1 combines with J gene TRBJ1-5, with a possible D match to TRBD1 (5 bases). V was pared by 0 bases and J by 2 bases, with 20 bases between. The CDR3 runs 19 residues. Looked up from germline, CDR1 is MGHRA and CDR2 is YSYEKL. The CDR3 spells CASSQELQGYGLGNQPQHF. In DNA form, the CDR3 reads TGCGCCAGCAGCCAAGAACTCCAGGGATATGGGCTTGGCAATCAGCCCCAGCATTTT.

This clone was recorded only once. The genes are TRBV5-1 and TRBJ2-2; TRBD2 is a possible D gene (7 bases). This CDR3 comprises 14 residues. Trimming cost V 3 bases and J 4 bases, with 10 bases left between them. Germline lookup yields CDR1 SGHRS and CDR2 YFSETQ. CDR3 bases: TGCGCCAGCAGCTGGGGGGGGGCCACCGGGGAGCTGTTTTTT. Its translation: CASSWGGATGELFF.

This chain connects TRBV6-1 to TRBJ1-2; 7 nucleotides agree with TRBD1. The V and J ends lost 8 bases and 6 bases, in that order; junction bases with no gene match: 12. Germline-derived CDR1 and CDR2 are MNHNS and SASEGT. CDR3 length: 14 amino acids. The CDR3 DNA reads TGTGCCAGCGGAATCGGGGGACAGAGCGATGGCTACACCTTC. Translated, it gives CASGIGGQSDGYTF.